The present T cell receptor beta chain was sequenced within a study of CD8 T cells in Susac syndrome (dated by TCRdb to the late 2010s). Regarding the study in general: Repertoire sequencing was used to test whether CD8+ T cell activation and differentiation in Susac syndrome was antigen driven. Overall study outcomes, separate from this receptor: The study acknowledged that relatively few individuals were included in the TCR sequencing and HLA analysis.

V and J are truncated by 3 bases and 0 bases respectively, leaving an intervening sequence of 12 bases. Its CDR3 holds 15 amino acids, cysteine through phenylalanine. CDR3 DNA is the only sequence kept; it has 45 bases, read in frame from the first base. Based on the germline V gene (reference sequence), the CDR1 and CDR2 sequences are DFQATT and SNEGSKA. Peripheral blood CD8+ and CD4+ T cells from healthy donors, Susac syndrome patients and multiple sclerosis patients were profiled by high-throughput TCR beta sequencing. The multiple sclerosis controls were treatment-naive patients who had stable or active relapsing-remitting disease and met the revised McDonald criteria. Bulk CD8+ and CD4+ T cells were purified magnetically by negative isolation, whereas CD8+ TEMRA cells were enriched by FACS. Blood was drawn into EDTA tubes, processed within 24 hours, and PBMCs were isolated by density gradient centrifugation. PBMCs intended for TCR sequencing were cryopreserved in liquid nitrogen and thawed later in a water bath at 37 degrees C. The sorted or isolated CD4+, CD8+ and CD8+ TEMRA cells had a purity of 90% or higher.

As regards this clonotype: Its antigen has not been determined. No base quality information exists; no much larger clone differs at one position.

RNA was extracted using the RNeasy kit, and roughly 0.45 to 1 microgram was reverse transcribed with random hexamers. The immunoSEQ multiplex PCR assay, which covers 54 Vbeta and 13 Jbeta segments, was used to amplify TCR beta CDR3 regions. Bias from PCR amplification was corrected by using a synthetic template baseline for primer optimization and for computational correction. Processing in the source paper ran as follows. Reads were annotated to V, D and J genes per IMGT and analyzed with immunoSEQ Analyzer, keeping only productive sequences. To calculate clonality, Shannon entropy was normalized by log2 of the number of productive unique sequences and then subtracted from one. For each patient and control, public and private clones were evaluated within the 100 most prevalent clones. Clones were defined as Susac-specific when absent from the healthy and MS cohorts, from fewer than 1,200 published viral clones and from other ImmuneACCESS disease sequences. TCRdb reprocessing: public reads trimmed at Q25 with fastp, clones called with MiXCR, in-frame beta chains kept. Under each unique CDR3 protein, matching rows form one entry showing the most common genes and DNA. The V and J calls were determined by TCRdb, not by the authors. This sample gives over 200,000 distinct CDR3 sequences in total; around 93% of them show up just once. The ten top clones hold 0.082% of the sample.

The sequence is built from TRBV20-1 and TRBJ2-1; TRBD2 could be the D gene, as 5 bases match. This receptor was identified in a human donor with multiple sclerosis. Input material: CD4+ T cells from PBMCs. The DNA sequence reads TGCAGTGCTAGTGGACTCCCGGTCTCCTACAATGAGCAGTTCTTC. This yields the protein CSASGLPVSYNEQFF.